Given below is one T cell receptor (beta chain) in context. The antigen is unknown. The sample belongs to a study of cytomegalovirus exposure and HLA in healthy donors. Study results and limitations: In terms of immune exposure information, only CMV serostatus was available.

J gave up 7 bases and V 5 bases, and 7 bases lay outside the gene matches. CDR3 size: 13 residues. CDR1 is SEHNR, CDR2 FQNEAQ, per germline (reference sequence). Amplification used 60 Vbeta primers and 13 Jbeta primers. Profiling relied on immunoSEQ multiplex PCR, and the TCRdb table lists in-frame clones only, not all of them. This sample has 110,000 to 150,000 clones; around four fifths occur once, and the top ten carry more than 0.9%. The rearrangement links TRBV7-9 to TRBJ1-1, with 7 bases identical to TRBD1. Sequenced sample: PBMCs. The TCR was taken from a male donor in good health and CMV-seropositive. The CDR3 nucleotides are TGTGCCAGCAGCAGCCGGGACAGCCTTGAAGCTTTCTTT. This codes for CASSSRDSLEAFF.